The 23 T cell receptor beta chains below come from one sample, sequenced in a study of T cell clones after liver transplantation. The assay was immunoSEQ multiplex PCR, and TCRdb's table has in-frame clones only and misses some. This table has approximately 68,000 clones, 80% appearing once. Specimen: CD4+ T cells from blood, collected before liver transplant. All receptors come from a human donor who received a liver transplant.

This chain joins TRBV7-9 and TRBJ2-5, with 14 bases that match TRBD2. Germline values: CDR1 SEHNR, CDR2 FQNEAQ (reference sequence). This CDR3 has 17 residues. Germline trimming cut 5 bases from V and 5 bases from J; bases unmatched to any gene: 10. In nucleotides, the CDR3 is TGTGCCAGCAGCCCCCACGGGACTAGCGGGAGTCTCGAGACCCAGTACTTC. Encoded protein: CASSPHGTSGSLETQYF.

V gene TRBV5-1 combines with J gene TRBJ2-2, with D unclear. Germline assignment: CDR1 SGHRS and CDR2 YFSETQ. CDR3 length equals 14 residues. V dropped 6 bases and J dropped 0 bases, with 9 bases sitting between them. The CDR3: CASTTYTNTGELFF. The CDR3 coding sequence is TGCGCCAGCACCACTTATACGAACACCGGGGAGCTGTTTTTT.

J is TRBJ2-7 and V is TRBV5-1; 8 bases match TRBD1. Trimming took 5 bases from V and 6 from J; bases not matched to a gene: 7. This CDR3 comprises 13 residues. The V gene's germline CDR1 is SGHRS and CDR2 YFSETQ. CDR3 loop: CASRQGDYGEQYF. The CDR3 DNA reads as TGCGCCAGCAGACAGGGGGATTATGGCGAGCAGTACTTC.

This chain joins TRBV2 and TRBJ2-5; D unresolved. The germline V and J ends were trimmed by 4 bases and 1 base, with 7 bases remaining between them. The germline V gene encodes CDR1 SNHLY and CDR2 FYNNEI. The CDR3 has 13 amino acids. The CDR3 DNA follows: TGTGCCAGCAGTGTCGGTAGCCAAGAGACCCAGTACTTC. Protein sequence: CASSVGSQETQYF.

In its sample, this clone was seen once. V gene TRBV4-3 combines with J gene TRBJ2-1, with D possibly matching TRBD2 (5 bases). Germline V gene data show CDR1 as LGHNA and CDR2 as YSLEER. This CDR3 has 16 residues. With 1 base removed from V and 9 bases from J, the gap between germline ends came to 19 bases. The chain's CDR3 is CASSQAGRGNRGEQFF. The CDR3 nucleotides are TGCGCCAGCAGCCAAGCAGGTCGAGGGAACCGTGGTGAGCAGTTCTTC.

The chain combines TRBV6-5 with TRBJ1-4; D ambiguous. The CDR3 is 13 amino acids. Germline V gene data show CDR1 as MNHEY and CDR2 as SVGAGI. V lost 8 bases to trimming and J lost 7 bases, with 14 bases between them. For the CDR3, the DNA is TGTGCCAGCCGTGGTGGATCGGGTGAAAAACTGTTTTTT. Protein: CASRGGSGEKLFF.

V is TRBV7-3 and J is TRBJ2-3; 8 positions match TRBD2. CDR1 SGHTA and CDR2 FQGTGA come from the germline V gene. This CDR3 region has 14 residues. Germline trimming cut 9 bases from V and 0 bases from J; bases unmatched to any gene: 5. The CDR3 region has the DNA TGTGCCAGTGGTAGCGGGATAAGCACAGATACGCAGTATTTT. This translates into CASGSGISTDTQYF.

CDR3 region: CASSMTGPNTGELFF. CDR3 nucleotide sequence: TGTGCCAGCAGCATGACAGGGCCGAACACCGGGGAGCTGTTTTTT. The J gene is TRBJ2-2, the V gene TRBV11-2; 7 bases line up with TRBD1. The CDR3 contains 15 residues. Germline V lookup: CDR1 SGHAT, CDR2 FQNNGV. The trim removed 5 bases at V and 0 bases at J, leaving 3 bases unmatched.

V gene TRBV5-1 combines with J gene TRBJ1-1; TRBD1 aligns across 7 bases. The germline CDR1 and CDR2 sequences are SGHRS and YFSETQ. This CDR3 is built from 15 residues. Trimming at V came to 2 bases and at J to 3 bases, leaving 7 bases not matched to a gene. The CDR3 nucleotides are TGCGCCAGCAGCTTCACGACAGGGTCGGACACTGAAGCTTTCTTT. The encoded protein is CASSFTTGSDTEAFF.

The V gene is TRBV6-4, the J gene TRBJ2-5; 10 bases line up with TRBD2. Looked up from germline, CDR1 is MRHNA and CDR2 is SNTAGT. Germline trimming cut 4 bases from V and 1 base from J; bases unmatched to any gene: 3. This CDR3 contains 15 residues. The CDR3 loop is CASSGTSGPQETQYF. CDR3 DNA: TGTGCCAGCAGTGGGACTAGCGGACCCCAAGAGACCCAGTACTTC.

This chain links TRBV5-1 with TRBJ2-5; 8 nucleotides match TRBD1. The J segment lost 1 base and the V segment lost 5 bases, leaving 4 bases of the junction unmatched. The germline CDR1 and CDR2 sequences are SGHRS and YFSETQ. The CDR3 sequence is 14 residues long. The CDR3 here is CASSDQGAQETQYF. CDR3 bases: TGCGCCAGCAGTGACCAGGGGGCCCAAGAGACCCAGTACTTC. Drawing the rest from reference TRBV5-1 and TRBJ2-5, the complete variable domain is KAGVTQTPRYLIKTRGQQVTLSCSPISGHRSVSWYQQTPGQGLQFLFEYFSETQRNKGNFPGRFSGRQFSNSRSEMNVSTLELGDSALYLCASSDQGAQETQYFGPGTRLLVL.

V and J are TRBV13 and TRBJ2-2; D is unclear. V was pared by 6 bases and J by 1 base, with 6 bases between. The CDR3 runs to 13 residues. Per the germline V gene, CDR1 is PRHDT and CDR2 is FYEKMQ (reference sequence). CDR3 nucleotide sequence: TGTGCCAGCAGGAGCGAGAACACCGGGGAGCTGTTTTTT. It codes for CASRSENTGELFF. The full variable domain, with the rest looked up from reference TRBV13 and TRBJ2-2, is AAGVIQSPRHLIKEKRETATLKCYPIPRHDTVYWYQQGPGQDPQFLISFYEKMQSDKGSIPDRFSAQQFSDYHSELNMSSLELGDSALYFCASRSENTGELFFGEGSRLTVL.

The chain uses TRBV20-1 and TRBJ1-2; D not resolved. Per the germline V gene, CDR1 is DFQATT and CDR2 is SNEGSKA (reference sequence). The CDR3 loop spans 11 amino acids. V gave up 5 bases and J gave up 6 bases, with 10 bases separating them. The CDR3 DNA reads TGCAGTGCTCGATACAGACATGGCTACACCTTC. This codes for CSARYRHGYTF.

This chain joins TRBV5-1 and TRBJ2-7; TRBD1 aligns across 10 bases. V dropped 3 bases and J dropped 2; count of bases not matched to a gene: 5. This CDR3 is built from 15 residues. The germline CDR1 and CDR2 sequences are SGHRS and YFSETQ. The CDR3 DNA follows: TGCGCCAGCAGCTCTCCGGGACAGGGGACCTACGAGCAGTACTTC. As protein: CASSSPGQGTYEQYF.

This chain joins TRBV7-6 and TRBJ1-1, with a possible D match to TRBD1 (5 bases). Trimming took off 5 bases at V and 2 bases at J, with 9 bases between the two ends. Germline CDR1 is SGHVS and CDR2 is FNYEAQ. CDR3 size: 13 residues. The DNA of the CDR3 is TGTGCCAGCAGCCCCGGACAAAACACTGAAGCTTTCTTT. This sequence encodes CASSPGQNTEAFF.

The CDR3 DNA sequence: TGTGCCAGCAGTTACGCGGGCCCAGATACGCAGTATTTT. It is translated as CASSYAGPDTQYF. This chain connects TRBV6-6 to TRBJ2-3, with D possibly TRBD2 on 5 matching bases. Trimming pared 2 bases from V and 4 bases from J, leaving 7 bases between. Germline V gene lookup returns CDR1 MNHNY and CDR2 SVGAGI (reference sequence). CDR3 length: 13 amino acids.

The chain links TRBV14 to TRBJ2-1; 13 bases line up with TRBD2. The CDR3 has 14 residues. Germline CDR1 and CDR2: SGHDN and FVKESK. The trim removed 10 bases at V and 10 bases at J, leaving 10 bases unmatched. CDR3 DNA: TGTGCCACCGGGACTAGCGGGAAGATCGGGGAGCAGTTCTTC. As protein: CATGTSGKIGEQFF.

The rearrangement joins TRBV28 to TRBJ2-7; 9 positions agree with TRBD2. Per the germline V gene, CDR1 is MDHEN and CDR2 is SYDVKM. This CDR3 is 16 amino acids long. Germline trimming cut 6 bases from V and 4 bases from J; bases unmatched to any gene: 13. CDR3: CASSPGGGRALYEQYF. The CDR3 coding sequence is TGTGCCAGCAGCCCTGGTGGCGGGAGGGCCCTATACGAGCAGTACTTC. Drawing the rest from reference TRBV28 and TRBJ2-7, the complete variable domain is DVKVTQSSRYLVKRTGEKVFLECVQDMDHENMFWYRQDPGLGLRLIYFSYDVKMKEKGDIPEGYSVSREKKERFSLILESASTNQTSMYLCASSPGGGRALYEQYFGPGTRLTVT.

Remarks on this clone: Other nucleotide sequences from this sample produce the same CDR3. The rearrangement joins TRBV10-3 to TRBJ1-1; 7 bases agree with TRBD1. The V gene end was trimmed by 0 bases and the J gene end by 1 base; junction bases not matched to a gene: 2. Germline CDR1 ENHRY, CDR2 SYGVKD. The CDR3 has 15 amino acids. The CDR3 DNA is TGTGCCATCAGTGAGTCGAGACAGGGGAACACTGAAGCTTTCTTT. Translation gives CAISESRQGNTEAFF.

This clone was detected only once. This chain joins TRBV18 and TRBJ2-5; weak D call: TRBD1 (6 bases). The CDR3 has 15 amino acids. The germline V gene encodes CDR1 KGHSH and CDR2 LQKENI. The V end lost 0 bases, the J end lost 5 bases, and 13 bases lay between the germline ends. The DNA of the CDR3 is TGTGCCAGCTCACCACCGGGACATCAGGGGGAGACCCAGTACTTC. It encodes CASSPPGHQGETQYF.

The rearrangement links TRBV19 to TRBJ2-7, with 10 bases fitting TRBD2. Germline CDR1 reads LNHDA; CDR2 reads SQIVND (reference sequence). The length of the CDR3 is 14 residues. V shed 3 bases, J shed 7 bases, and the junction held 6 bases outside the gene matches. CDR3 DNA sequence: TGTGCCAGTAGTATCCTAGCGGGAGTAGGGGAGCAGTACTTC. It yields the protein CASSILAGVGEQYF.

The J gene is TRBJ1-1, the V gene TRBV12-2; TRBD1 is taken as the D call from the table, unchecked against the DNA. TRBV12-2 is a pseudogene. This CDR3 has 15 residues. This CDR3 is CASRLVTGGNTEAFF. The DNA for the CDR3 is TGTGCAAGTCGCTTAGTGACAGGGGGCAACACTGAAGCTTTCTTT.

This chain joins TRBV28 and TRBJ1-2, with D perhaps TRBD1 (6 bases). Germline CDR1 and CDR2: MDHEN and SYDVKM. Trimming pared 2 bases from V and 10 bases from J, leaving 20 bases between. The CDR3 runs 15 residues. CDR3 DNA sequence: TGTGCCAGCAGTTTACATATCCCGTTGGGGGCGGACTACACCTTC. Its protein product is CASSLHIPLGADYTF.